This T cell receptor beta chain was captured by sequencing in a study of T cell responses to AZD1222 COVID-19 vaccine. Germline-derived CDR1 and CDR2 are KGHSH and LQKENI. After removal of 3 bases from V and 4 bases from J, the junction contained 7 bases not matched to a gene. CDR3 length: 15 residues. Study-level findings and limits: Mostly white British, mostly female donors; authors suggested clonal diversity may be underestimated. With two AZD1222 doses given, Spike-specific TCR breadth and depth both rose.

Assay: immunoSEQ multiplex PCR; the TCRdb copy retains only in-frame clones and omits some. The sample consists of tens of thousands of clones, roughly 82% of them appearing once. Comments on this clone: Its antigen is still unknown.

The sequencing used peripheral blood, collected on day 0 of AZD1222 vaccination. This clonotype was obtained from an adult in good health. The rearrangement joins TRBV18 to TRBJ1-1; TRBD1 matches 8 bases. CDR3 nucleotides: TGTGCCAGCTCACCCTGGACAGGGCATCGCACTGAAGCTTTCTTT. This codes for CASSPWTGHRTEAFF.